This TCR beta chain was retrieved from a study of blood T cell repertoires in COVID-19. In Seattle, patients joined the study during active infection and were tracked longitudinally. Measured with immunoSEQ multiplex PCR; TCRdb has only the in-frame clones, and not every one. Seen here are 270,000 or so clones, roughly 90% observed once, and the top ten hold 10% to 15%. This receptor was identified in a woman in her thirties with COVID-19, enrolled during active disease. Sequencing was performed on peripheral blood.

The CDR3 region is CASSLGSSGGVQETQYF. The CDR3 DNA reads TGTGCCAGCAGCTTAGGTTCTAGCGGGGGAGTCCAAGAGACCCAGTACTTC. V usage is TRBV11-2 and J usage is TRBJ2-5; 10 bases fit TRBD2. With 1 base clipped from V and 1 base from J, the junction kept 6 bases outside the gene matches. This CDR3 has 17 residues. Germline CDR1 reads SGHAT; CDR2 reads FQNNGV.